The clone carrying this TCR beta chain has a single count. The data originate from a study of blood T cell repertoires in COVID-19. Across the study: Spain, Italy and the United States supplied samples that represented acute and convalescent COVID-19. The cDNA or gDNA used as material had been derived from T cells, B-cell-depleted T cells, or PBMCs.

Per the original methods: Counts of nucleated cells, estimated from reference gene primer amplification, were obtained. The data were produced by immunoSEQ multiplex PCR, yet TCRdb's version contains in-frame clones alone and is incomplete. V and J calls and clone size follow that table, whereas D and trimming were derived from the DNA. The sample has over 350,000 clones, around 86% seen once; the top ten hold 1.4% to 1.5%. The CDR3 extends over 18 amino acids. J was trimmed by 1 base and V by 1 base; bases with no gene match: 10. Germline V CDR1 and CDR2: LNHDA, SQIVND (reference sequence). The chain has TRBV19 and TRBJ2-1; TRBD2 aligns across 7 bases. Sequencing was done on a sample of peripheral blood. The source is a woman aged 30 to 39 with active or convalescent COVID-19. The CDR3 bases are TGTGCCAGTAGTATAGTAGTGCCTAGCGGAATATCCTACAATGAGCAGTTCTTC. Amino acid sequence: CASSIVVPSGISYNEQFF.